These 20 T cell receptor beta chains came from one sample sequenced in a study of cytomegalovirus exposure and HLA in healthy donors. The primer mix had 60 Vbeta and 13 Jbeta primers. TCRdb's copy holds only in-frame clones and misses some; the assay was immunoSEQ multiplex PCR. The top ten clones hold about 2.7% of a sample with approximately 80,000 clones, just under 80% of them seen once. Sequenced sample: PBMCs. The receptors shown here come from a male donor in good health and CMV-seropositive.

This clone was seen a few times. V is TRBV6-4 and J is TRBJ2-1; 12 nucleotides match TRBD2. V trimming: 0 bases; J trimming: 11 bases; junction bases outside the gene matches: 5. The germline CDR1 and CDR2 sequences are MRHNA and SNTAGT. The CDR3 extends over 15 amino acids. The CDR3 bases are TGTGCCAGCAGTGACTCGCTAGCGGGAGGGAGCAAGCAGTTCTTC. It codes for CASSDSLAGGSKQFF.

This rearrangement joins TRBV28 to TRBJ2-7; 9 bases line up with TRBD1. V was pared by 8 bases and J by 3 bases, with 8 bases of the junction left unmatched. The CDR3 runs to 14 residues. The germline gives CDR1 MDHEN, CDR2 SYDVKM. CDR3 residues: CASVPWGQGYEQYF. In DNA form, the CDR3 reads TGTGCCAGCGTCCCTTGGGGACAGGGCTACGAGCAGTACTTC.

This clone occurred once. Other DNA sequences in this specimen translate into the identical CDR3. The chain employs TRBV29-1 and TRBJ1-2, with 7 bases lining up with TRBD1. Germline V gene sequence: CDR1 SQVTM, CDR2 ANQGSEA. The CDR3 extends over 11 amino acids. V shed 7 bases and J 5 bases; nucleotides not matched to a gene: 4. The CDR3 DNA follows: TGCAGCGCCGAGGGGGCTTATGGCTACACCTTC. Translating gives CSAEGAYGYTF.

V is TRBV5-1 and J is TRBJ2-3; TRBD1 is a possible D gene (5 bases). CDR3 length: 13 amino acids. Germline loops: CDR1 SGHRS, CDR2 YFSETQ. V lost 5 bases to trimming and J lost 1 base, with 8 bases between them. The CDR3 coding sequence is TGCGCCAGCAGAAAAGGGGGCACAGATACGCAGTATTTT. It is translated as CASRKGGTDTQYF.

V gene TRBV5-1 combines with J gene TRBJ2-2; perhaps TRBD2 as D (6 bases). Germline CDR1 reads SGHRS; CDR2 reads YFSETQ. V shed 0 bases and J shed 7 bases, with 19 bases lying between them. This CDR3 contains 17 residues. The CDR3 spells CASSLAPLGGAFGELFF. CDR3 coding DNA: TGCGCCAGCAGCTTGGCCCCGTTAGGAGGGGCCTTCGGGGAGCTGTTTTTT.

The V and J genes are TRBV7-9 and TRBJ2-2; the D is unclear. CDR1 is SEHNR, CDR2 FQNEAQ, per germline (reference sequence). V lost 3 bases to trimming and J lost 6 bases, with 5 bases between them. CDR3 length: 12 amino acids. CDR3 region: CASSFLPGELFF. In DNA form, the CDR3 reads TGTGCCAGCAGCTTTCTTCCCGGGGAGCTGTTTTTT.

This CDR3 is CASSSPGGEANEKLFF. CDR3 DNA: TGTGCCAGCAGTTCCCCCGGGGGGGAGGCTAATGAAAAACTGTTTTTT. The chain recombines TRBV27 with TRBJ1-4, with a tentative D call TRBD1 (5 bases). Between the trimmed V and J ends, which lost 4 bases and 3 bases, there was a span of 15 bases. The CDR3 has 16 amino acids. Germline lookup yields CDR1 MNHEY and CDR2 SMNVEV (reference sequence).

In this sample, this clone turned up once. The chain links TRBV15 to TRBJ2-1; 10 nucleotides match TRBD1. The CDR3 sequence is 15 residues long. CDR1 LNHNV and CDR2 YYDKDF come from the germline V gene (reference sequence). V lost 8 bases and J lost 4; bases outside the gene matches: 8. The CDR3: CATDRDRGSYNEQFF. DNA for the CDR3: TGTGCCACCGATCGGGACAGGGGTTCGTACAATGAGCAGTTCTTC. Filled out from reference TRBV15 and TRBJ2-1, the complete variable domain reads DAMVIQNPRYQVTQFGKPVTLSCSQTLNHNVMYWYQQKSSQAPKLLFHYYDKDFNNEADTPDNFQSRRPNTSFCFLDIRSPGLGDTAMYLCATDRDRGSYNEQFFGPGTRLTVL.

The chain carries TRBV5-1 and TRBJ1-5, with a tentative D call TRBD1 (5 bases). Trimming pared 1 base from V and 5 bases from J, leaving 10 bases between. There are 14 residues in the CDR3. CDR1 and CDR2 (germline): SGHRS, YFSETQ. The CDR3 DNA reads TGCGCCAGCAGCTTGTGGGGCAGGGATCAGCCCCAGCATTTT. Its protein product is CASSLWGRDQPQHF.

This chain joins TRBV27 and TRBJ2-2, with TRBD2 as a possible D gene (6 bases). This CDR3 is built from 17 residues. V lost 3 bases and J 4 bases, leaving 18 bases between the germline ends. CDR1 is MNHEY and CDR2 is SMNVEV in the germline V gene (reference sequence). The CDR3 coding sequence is TGTGCCAGCAGTTTTGGAGGGCAGGGAGGAATCACCGGGGAGCTGTTTTTT. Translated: CASSFGGQGGITGELFF.

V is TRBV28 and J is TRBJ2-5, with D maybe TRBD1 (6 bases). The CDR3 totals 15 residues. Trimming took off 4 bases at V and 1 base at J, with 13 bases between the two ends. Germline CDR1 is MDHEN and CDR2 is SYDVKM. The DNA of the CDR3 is TGTGCCAGCAGTTCAACACAGGGAACCCAAGAGACCCAGTACTTC. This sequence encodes CASSSTQGTQETQYF. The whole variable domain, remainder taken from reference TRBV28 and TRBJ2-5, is DVKVTQSSRYLVKRTGEKVFLECVQDMDHENMFWYRQDPGLGLRLIYFSYDVKMKEKGDIPEGYSVSREKKERFSLILESASTNQTSMYLCASSSTQGTQETQYFGPGTRLLVL.

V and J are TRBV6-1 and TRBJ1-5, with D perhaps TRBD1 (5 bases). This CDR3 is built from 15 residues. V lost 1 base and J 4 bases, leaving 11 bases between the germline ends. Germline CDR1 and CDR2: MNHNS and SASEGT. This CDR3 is CASSEETRGNQPQHF. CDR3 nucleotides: TGTGCCAGCAGTGAAGAGACTAGGGGTAATCAGCCCCAGCATTTT.

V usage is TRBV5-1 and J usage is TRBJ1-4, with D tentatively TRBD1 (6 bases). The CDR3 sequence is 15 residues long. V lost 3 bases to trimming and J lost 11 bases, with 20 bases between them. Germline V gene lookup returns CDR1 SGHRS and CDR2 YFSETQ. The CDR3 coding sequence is TGCGCCAGCAGCTCCGGGCGGACAGATGATTGGAAACTGTTTTTT. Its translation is CASSSGRTDDWKLFF. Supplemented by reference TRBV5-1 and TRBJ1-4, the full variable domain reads KAGVTQTPRYLIKTRGQQVTLSCSPISGHRSVSWYQQTPGQGLQFLFEYFSETQRNKGNFPGRFSGRQFSNSRSEMNVSTLELGDSALYLCASSSGRTDDWKLFFGSGTQLSVL.

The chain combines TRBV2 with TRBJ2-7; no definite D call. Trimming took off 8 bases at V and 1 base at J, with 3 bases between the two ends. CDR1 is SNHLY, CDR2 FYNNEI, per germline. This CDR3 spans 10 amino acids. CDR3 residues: CASSSYEQYF. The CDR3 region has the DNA TGTGCCAGCTCATCCTACGAGCAGTACTTC.

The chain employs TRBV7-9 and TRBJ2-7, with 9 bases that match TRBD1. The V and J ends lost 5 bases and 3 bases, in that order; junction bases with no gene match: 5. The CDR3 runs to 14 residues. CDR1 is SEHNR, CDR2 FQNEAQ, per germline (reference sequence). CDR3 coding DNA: TGTGCCAGCAGCCCACTGACAGGGGGCTACGAGCAGTACTTC. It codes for CASSPLTGGYEQYF.

CDR3 nucleotides: TGTGCCAGCAGTTTAGGCGGGGGAACCTACGAGCAGTACTTC. It translates to CASSLGGGTYEQYF. The chain employs TRBV27 and TRBJ2-7, with 7 bases lining up with TRBD2. This CDR3 spans 14 amino acids. Germline assignment: CDR1 MNHEY and CDR2 SMNVEV (reference sequence). Trimming removed 2 bases from V and 2 bases from J; junction bases left unmatched: 3.

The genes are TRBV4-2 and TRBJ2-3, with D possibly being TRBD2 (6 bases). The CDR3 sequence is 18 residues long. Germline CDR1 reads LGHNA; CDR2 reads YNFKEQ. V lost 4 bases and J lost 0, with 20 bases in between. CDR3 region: CASSPGTSLLPSTDTQYF. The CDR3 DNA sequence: TGTGCCAGCAGCCCCGGGACTTCCTTGCTTCCTAGCACAGATACGCAGTATTTT.

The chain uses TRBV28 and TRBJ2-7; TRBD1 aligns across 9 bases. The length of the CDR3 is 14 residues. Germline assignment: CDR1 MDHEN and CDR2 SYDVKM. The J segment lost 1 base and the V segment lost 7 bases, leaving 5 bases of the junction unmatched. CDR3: CASIMGQGSYEQYF. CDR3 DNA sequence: TGTGCCAGCATCATGGGACAGGGATCCTACGAGCAGTACTTC.

In DNA, the CDR3 is TGTGCCAGCAGCCTAAGGCCGGACAGCAACTATGGCTACACCTTC. This translates into CASSLRPDSNYGYTF. The chain joins TRBV2 to TRBJ1-2; a weak D match, TRBD1 (6 bases). The V end was cut by 6 bases, the J end by 2 bases, with 16 bases between. Germline V gene lookup returns CDR1 SNHLY and CDR2 FYNNEI. The CDR3 totals 15 residues.

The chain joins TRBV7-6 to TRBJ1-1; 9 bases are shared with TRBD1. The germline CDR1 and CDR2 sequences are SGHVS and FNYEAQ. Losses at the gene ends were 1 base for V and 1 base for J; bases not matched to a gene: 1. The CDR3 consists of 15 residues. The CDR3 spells CASSLGGQGNTEAFF. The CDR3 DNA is TGTGCCAGCAGCTTAGGGGGACAGGGGAACACTGAAGCTTTCTTT.